This T cell receptor (beta chain) came from a study of cytomegalovirus exposure and HLA in healthy donors. Study details: Of a few hundred genotyped donors, roughly 81% grouped in the Caucasian-associated ancestry cluster. Regarding the study as a whole: Prediction of most subjects' HLA-A and HLA-B alleles by TCR beta sequences was reportedly accurate. In vitro checks showed that a few CMV-associated chains really do target CMV antigens.

This clone was detected a few times. What it binds is not known. Use of 60 Vbeta and 13 Jbeta primers characterized the PCR. Source study methods: Later reanalysis found around 80 million unique TCR beta chains, about 10 million of them shared. Produced via immunoSEQ multiplex PCR; TCRdb's table is partial and in-frame only. That table supplies the V and J calls and clone size; D and trimming were determined from the DNA. The sample records about 170,000 clones, 60% to 80% being singletons. Per germline, CDR1 MGHRA and CDR2 YSYEKL. V dropped 3 bases and J dropped 6; count of bases not matched to a gene: 11. CDR3 length: 15 amino acids.

This chain uses TRBV4-1 with TRBJ2-7; TRBD1 aligns across 7 bases. The sample taken for sequencing was PBMCs. The TCR originated in a man aged 35-49 years in good health and CMV-seropositive. CDR3 loop: CASSQLQGKRREQYF. CDR3 nucleotides: TGCGCCAGCAGCCAGCTACAGGGGAAGCGGCGCGAGCAGTACTTC.